The 21 T cell receptor beta chains below all came from one sample that was sequenced in a study of siplizumab effects on memory and regulatory T cells. The method was immunoSEQ multiplex PCR; TCRdb's version includes in-frame clones alone and lacks a portion of them. The sample has some 100,000 clones, approximately 93% seen once. The sample consisted of CD8+ T cells sorted from blood. Receptors originate from a human donor in good health.

The chain uses TRBV6-1 and TRBJ2-7, with unresolved D. The CDR3 is 16 residues long. Trimming removed 1 base at V and 5 bases at J, with 18 bases between. Germline lookup yields CDR1 MNHNS and CDR2 SASEGT. CDR3 sequence reads: CASSEVMSSYEDEQYF. CDR3 coding DNA: TGTGCCAGCAGTGAAGTAATGTCCTCCTACGAGGACGAGCAGTACTTC.

J is TRBJ2-7 and V is TRBV4-1, with 10 bases that match TRBD1. The CDR3 totals 14 residues. Germline V gives CDR1 MGHRA, CDR2 YSYEKL. V trimming: 0 bases; J trimming: 6 bases; junction bases outside the gene matches: 2. CDR3 DNA sequence: TGCGCCAGCAGCCAAGACGGACAGGGGGGCGAGCAGTACTTC. Translating it yields CASSQDGQGGEQYF.

This rearrangement joins TRBV4-1 to TRBJ1-1; D is perhaps TRBD1 (5 bases). The CDR3 has 15 residues. With 8 bases removed from V and 12 bases from J, the gap between germline ends came to 28 bases. Germline loops: CDR1 MGHRA, CDR2 YSYEKL. The CDR3 protein is CASSHPGTAGEGTFF. As DNA, the CDR3 is TGCGCCAGCTCACACCCCGGGACGGCGGGGGAAGGGACTTTCTTT.

The chain combines TRBV9 with TRBJ2-2; 8 bases are shared with TRBD2. From germline, CDR1 is SGDLS and CDR2 YYNGEE. After removal of 2 bases from V and 2 bases from J, the junction contained 2 bases not matched to a gene. The CDR3 has 15 residues. This chain's CDR3 is CASSVGGDNTGELFF. The CDR3 DNA reads as TGTGCCAGCAGCGTCGGGGGGGACAACACCGGGGAGCTGTTTTTT.

The rearrangement joins TRBV19 to TRBJ1-1, with D possibly TRBD1 on 6 matching bases. The germline gives CDR1 LNHDA, CDR2 SQIVND (reference sequence). V was pared by 5 bases and J by 7 bases, with 8 bases between. The CDR3 covers 11 residues. The CDR3 is CASSWTVEAFF. The CDR3 DNA follows: TGTGCCAGTAGTTGGACAGTTGAAGCTTTCTTT.

V is TRBV7-6 and J is TRBJ2-6; 11 bases fit TRBD1. Germline CDR1 is SGHVS and CDR2 is FNYEAQ. CDR3 size: 19 residues. The V and J ends lost 0 bases and 2 bases, in that order; junction bases with no gene match: 6. The CDR3 loop is CASSLALGQGATGANVLTF. Here the CDR3 DNA reads TGTGCCAGCAGCTTAGCGTTAGGACAGGGGGCTACTGGGGCCAACGTCCTGACTTTC.

This rearrangement joins TRBV19 to TRBJ1-3; possible D gene TRBD1, 6 bases. This CDR3 is built from 17 residues. Trimming took off 1 base at V and 2 bases at J, with 15 bases between the two ends. The V gene's germline CDR1 is LNHDA and CDR2 SQIVND (reference sequence). CDR3 protein: CASSIGRQVSTGNTIYF. The DNA for the CDR3 is TGTGCCAGTAGTATAGGCCGACAGGTTTCAACTGGAAACACCATATATTTT.

The gene calls are TRBV4-1 and TRBJ1-1, with D uncertain. With 0 bases removed from V and 0 bases from J, the gap between germline ends came to 11 bases. Germline CDR1 is MGHRA and CDR2 is YSYEKL. The CDR3 spans 16 residues. Written as DNA, the CDR3 is TGCGCCAGCAGCCAAGAAGGTAGACGACTGAACACTGAAGCTTTCTTT. This encodes CASSQEGRRLNTEAFF.

With regard to this clone: The germline gene is not matched at one end of the junction; a read error may be the cause. J is TRBJ2-5 and V is TRBV7-3; D might be TRBD1 or TRBD2, each matching 6 bases. This CDR3 spans 15 amino acids. Germline-derived CDR1 and CDR2 are SGHTA and FQGTGA. The CDR3 bases are TGTGCCAGCAGCCCGAACAGGGACTCAAGAGAGGCCCAGTACTTC. Amino acid sequence: CASSPNRDSREAQYF.

The chain couples TRBV11-2 to TRBJ1-2, with D possibly being TRBD1 (6 bases). Trimming pared 2 bases from V and 4 bases from J, leaving 17 bases between. CDR1 SGHAT and CDR2 FQNNGV come from the germline V gene. CDR3 length: 16 residues. The CDR3 DNA follows: TGTGCCAGCAGCTTATACCGTCGGGGGCTCGGCTATGGCTACACCTTC. Its translation is CASSLYRRGLGYGYTF.

This clone appeared a single time. The chain recombines TRBV19 with TRBJ1-5, with TRBD1 as a possible D gene (6 bases). CDR1 LNHDA and CDR2 SQIVND come from the germline V gene (reference sequence). Deletions cut 6 bases from V and 7 bases from J, with 16 bases between. This CDR3 is 14 amino acids long. CDR3: CASSLTGYGQPQHF. Written as DNA, the CDR3 is TGTGCCAGTAGCCTAACAGGGTATGGGCAGCCCCAGCATTTT. The whole variable domain, filled in from reference TRBV19 and TRBJ1-5, reads DGGITQSPKYLFRKEGQNVTLSCEQNLNHDAMYWYRQDPGQGLRLIYYSQIVNDFQKGDIAEGYSVSREKKESFPLTVTSAQKNPTAFYLCASSLTGYGQPQHFGDGTRLSIL.

The V gene is TRBV7-3, the J gene TRBJ2-5; unclear D gene. CDR1 SGHTA and CDR2 FQGTGA come from the germline V gene. Trimming removed 2 bases at V and 0 bases at J, with 4 bases between. The CDR3 is made up of 13 amino acids. CDR3 nucleotide sequence: TGTGCCAGCAGCTTATCTAACCAAGAGACCCAGTACTTC. This translates into CASSLSNQETQYF.

The chain employs TRBV12-5 and TRBJ2-3; no reliable D call. The CDR3 has 15 amino acids. The V and J ends lost 6 bases and 1 base respectively, with 14 bases between them. Germline V gene lookup returns CDR1 LGHNT and CDR2 FRNRAP. The CDR3 loop is CASGPGQVGTDTQYF. CDR3 sequence (DNA): TGTGCTAGTGGCCCTGGGCAGGTTGGCACAGATACGCAGTATTTT.

The chain joins TRBV7-2 to TRBJ1-2; 8 bases agree with TRBD1. CDR1 is SGHTA, CDR2 FQGNSA, per germline. Trimming cost V 4 bases and J 6 bases; bases outside gene matches: 1. The CDR3 runs 12 residues. The CDR3 protein is CASSWTGHGYTF. In DNA, the CDR3 is TGTGCCAGCAGCTGGACAGGGCATGGCTACACCTTC. The whole variable domain, remainder taken from reference TRBV7-2 and TRBJ1-2, is GAGVSQSPSNKVTEKGKDVELRCDPISGHTALYWYRQSLGQGLEFLIYFQGNSAPDKSGLPSDRFSAERTGGSVSTLTIQRTQQEDSAVYLCASSWTGHGYTFGSGTRLTVV.

This chain uses TRBV7-3 with TRBJ1-1; no firm D call. The CDR3 runs 14 residues. The V gene lost 0 bases and the J gene lost 4 bases, with 9 bases spanning the gap. From germline, CDR1 is SGHTA and CDR2 FQGTGA. CDR3 sequence reads: CASSLTAGGTEAFF. Here the CDR3 DNA reads TGTGCCAGCAGCTTAACGGCGGGAGGCACTGAAGCTTTCTTT.

This clone showed up just a few times. The chain carries TRBV7-3 and TRBJ1-1; D not certain. Trimming pared 2 bases from V and 2 bases from J, leaving 9 bases between. Germline CDR1 reads SGHTA; CDR2 reads FQGTGA. The CDR3 loop spans 14 amino acids. CDR3 sequence reads: CASSLGGYNTEAFF. In DNA form, the CDR3 reads TGTGCCAGCAGCTTAGGCGGATATAACACTGAAGCTTTCTTT.

The chain is built from TRBV30 and TRBJ2-7; D possibly corresponds to TRBD2 (6 bases). From germline, CDR1 is GTSNPN and CDR2 SVGIG (reference sequence). The CDR3 contains 13 residues. Trimming cost V 2 bases and J 2 bases, with 10 bases left between them. For the CDR3, the DNA is TGTGCCTGGAGTAGCGGGCGAACCTACGAGCAGTACTTC. It encodes CAWSSGRTYEQYF.

The chain recombines TRBV6-6 with TRBJ2-1, with 7 positions matching TRBD2. From germline, CDR1 is MNHNY and CDR2 SVGAGI (reference sequence). This CDR3 is built from 15 residues. J lost 6 bases, V lost 5 bases, and 10 bases had no gene match. The CDR3: CASSAGEVGSNEQFF. For the CDR3, the DNA is TGTGCCAGCAGTGCGGGGGAGGTGGGGTCCAATGAGCAGTTCTTC.

This chain joins TRBV14 and TRBJ1-2, with unresolved D. Looked up from germline, CDR1 is SGHDN and CDR2 is FVKESK. The V end was cut by 0 bases, the J end by 4 bases, with 9 bases between. The CDR3 extends over 14 amino acids. Here the CDR3 DNA reads TGTGCCAGCAGCCAAGATCGAAGCGGCTATGGCTACACCTTC. Translation gives CASSQDRSGYGYTF.

CDR3 in amino acids: CASSPRGQAYSYEQYF. CDR3 nucleotide sequence: TGTGCCAGCAGTCCAAGAGGGCAGGCCTACTCCTACGAGCAGTACTTC. The chain couples TRBV6-6 to TRBJ2-7; a possible D gene is TRBD2 (5 bases). V was pared by 5 bases and J by 0 bases, with 17 bases between. This CDR3 spans 16 amino acids. The germline CDR1 and CDR2 sequences are MNHNY and SVGAGI (reference sequence).

This chain uses TRBV6-5 with TRBJ2-7, with 7 bases lining up with TRBD1. Germline lookup yields CDR1 MNHEY and CDR2 SVGAGI. This CDR3 spans 13 amino acids. V shed 5 bases and J 4 bases; nucleotides not matched to a gene: 5. CDR3 sequence (DNA): TGTGCCAGCAGTCCGACAGGGAATTACGAGCAGTACTTC. Its translation is CASSPTGNYEQYF.